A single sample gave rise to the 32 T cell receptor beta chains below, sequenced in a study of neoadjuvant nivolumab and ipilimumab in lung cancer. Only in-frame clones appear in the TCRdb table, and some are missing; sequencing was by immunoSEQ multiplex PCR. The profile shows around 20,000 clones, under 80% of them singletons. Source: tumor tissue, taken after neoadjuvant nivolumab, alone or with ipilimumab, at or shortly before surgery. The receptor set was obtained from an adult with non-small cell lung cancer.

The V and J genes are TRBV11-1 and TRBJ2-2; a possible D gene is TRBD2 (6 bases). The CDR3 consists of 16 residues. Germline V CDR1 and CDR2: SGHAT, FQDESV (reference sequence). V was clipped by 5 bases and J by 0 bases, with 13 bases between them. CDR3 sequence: CASSRGSGPNTGELFF. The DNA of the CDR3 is TGTGCCAGCAGCCGGGGGTCGGGCCCGAACACCGGGGAGCTGTTTTTT.

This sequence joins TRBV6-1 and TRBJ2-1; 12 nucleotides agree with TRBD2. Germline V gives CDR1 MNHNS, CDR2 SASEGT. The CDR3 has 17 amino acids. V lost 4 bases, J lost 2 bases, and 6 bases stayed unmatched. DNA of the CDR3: TGTGCCAGCAGTGCAAGACTAGCGGGAGTCGCCTACAATGAGCAGTTCTTC. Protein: CASSARLAGVAYNEQFF.

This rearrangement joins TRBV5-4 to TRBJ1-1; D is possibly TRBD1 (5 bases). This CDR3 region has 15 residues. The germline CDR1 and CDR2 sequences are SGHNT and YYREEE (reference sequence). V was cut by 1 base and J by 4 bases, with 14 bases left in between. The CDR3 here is CASSLFSGRSTEAFF. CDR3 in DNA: TGTGCCAGCAGCTTGTTTTCAGGGAGGAGCACTGAAGCTTTCTTT. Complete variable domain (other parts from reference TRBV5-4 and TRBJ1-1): ETGVTQSPTHLIKTRGQQVTLRCSSQSGHNTVSWYQQALGQGPQFIFQYYREEENGRGNFPPRFSGLQFPNYSSELNVNALELDDSALYLCASSLFSGRSTEAFFGQGTRLTVV.

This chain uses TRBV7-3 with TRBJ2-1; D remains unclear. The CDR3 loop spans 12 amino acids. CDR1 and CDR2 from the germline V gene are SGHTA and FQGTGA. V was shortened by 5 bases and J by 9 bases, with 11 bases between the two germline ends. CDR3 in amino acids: CASSLQVGEQFF. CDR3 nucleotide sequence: TGTGCCAGCAGCCTTCAGGTTGGTGAGCAGTTCTTC.

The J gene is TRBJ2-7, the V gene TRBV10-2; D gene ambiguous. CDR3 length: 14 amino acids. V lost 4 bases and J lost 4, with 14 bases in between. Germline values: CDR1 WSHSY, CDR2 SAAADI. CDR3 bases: TGCGCCAGCAGTGCTCTTGGGATCGCGTACGAGCAGTACTTC. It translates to CASSALGIAYEQYF.

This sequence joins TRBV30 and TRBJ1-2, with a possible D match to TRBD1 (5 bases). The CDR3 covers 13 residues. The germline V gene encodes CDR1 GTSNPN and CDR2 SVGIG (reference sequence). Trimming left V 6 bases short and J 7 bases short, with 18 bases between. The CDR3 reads CACARPERGGYTF. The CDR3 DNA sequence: TGTGCCTGCGCCCGGCCTGAGAGGGGTGGCTACACCTTC.

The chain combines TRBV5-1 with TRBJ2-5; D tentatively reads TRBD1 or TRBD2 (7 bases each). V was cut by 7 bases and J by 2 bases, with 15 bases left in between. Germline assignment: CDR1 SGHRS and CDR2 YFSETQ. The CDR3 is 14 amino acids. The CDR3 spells CASGGAGGQETQYF. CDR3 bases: TGCGCCAGCGGGGGGGCAGGGGGACAAGAGACCCAGTACTTC.

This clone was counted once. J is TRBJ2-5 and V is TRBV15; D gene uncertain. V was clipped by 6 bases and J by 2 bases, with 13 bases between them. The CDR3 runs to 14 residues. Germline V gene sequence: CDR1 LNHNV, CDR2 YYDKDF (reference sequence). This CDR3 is CATSTPGPQETQYF. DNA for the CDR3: TGTGCCACCAGTACTCCGGGTCCTCAAGAGACCCAGTACTTC.

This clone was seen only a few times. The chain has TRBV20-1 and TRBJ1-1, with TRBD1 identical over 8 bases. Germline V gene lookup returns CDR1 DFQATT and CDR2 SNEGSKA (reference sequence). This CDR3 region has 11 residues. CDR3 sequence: CRTGENTEAFF. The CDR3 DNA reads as TGCAGGACAGGGGAAAACACTGAAGCTTTCTTT.

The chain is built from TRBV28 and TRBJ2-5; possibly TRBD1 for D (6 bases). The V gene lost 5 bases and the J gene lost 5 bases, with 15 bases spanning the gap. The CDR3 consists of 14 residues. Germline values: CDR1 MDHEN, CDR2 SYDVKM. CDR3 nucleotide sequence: TGTGCCAGCAGTGCCCAACAGGGAGTCGAGACCCAGTACTTC. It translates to CASSAQQGVETQYF.

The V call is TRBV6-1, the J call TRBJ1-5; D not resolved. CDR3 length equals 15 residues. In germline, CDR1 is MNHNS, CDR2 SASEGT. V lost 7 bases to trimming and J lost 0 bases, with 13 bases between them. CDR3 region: CASTKVPYSNQPQHF. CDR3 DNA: TGTGCCAGCACAAAGGTGCCGTATAGCAATCAGCCCCAGCATTTT.

The CDR3 is CASSGTSGLGEQFF. CDR3 nucleotides: TGTGCCAGCAGTGGGACTAGCGGGTTGGGTGAGCAGTTCTTC. The J gene is TRBJ2-1, the V gene TRBV2; TRBD2 matches 11 bases. CDR1 is SNHLY, CDR2 FYNNEI, per germline. This CDR3 region has 14 residues. V was pared by 4 bases and J by 9 bases, with 5 bases of the junction left unmatched.

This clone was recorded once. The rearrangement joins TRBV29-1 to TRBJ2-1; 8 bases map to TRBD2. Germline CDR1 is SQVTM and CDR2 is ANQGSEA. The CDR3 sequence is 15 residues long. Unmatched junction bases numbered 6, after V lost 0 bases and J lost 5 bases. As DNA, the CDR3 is TGCAGCGTTGAAGATTCGACTAGCGAGGACAATGAGCAGTTCTTC. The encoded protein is CSVEDSTSEDNEQFF.

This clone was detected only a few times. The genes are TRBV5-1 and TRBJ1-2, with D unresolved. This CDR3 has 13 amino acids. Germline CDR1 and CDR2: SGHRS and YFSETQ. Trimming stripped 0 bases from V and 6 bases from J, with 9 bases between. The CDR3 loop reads CASSLEGDDGYTF. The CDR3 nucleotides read TGCGCCAGCAGCTTGGAGGGTGATGATGGCTACACCTTC.

The CDR3 reads CASSQTGITYGYTF. The CDR3 nucleotides read TGTGCCAGCAGCCAGACAGGAATTACTTATGGCTACACCTTC. The genes are TRBV6-6 and TRBJ1-2, with TRBD1 as a possible D gene (6 bases). There are 14 residues in the CDR3. The germline V gene has CDR1 MNHNY and CDR2 SVGAGI (reference sequence). Trimming removed 6 bases at V and 5 bases at J, with 16 bases between.

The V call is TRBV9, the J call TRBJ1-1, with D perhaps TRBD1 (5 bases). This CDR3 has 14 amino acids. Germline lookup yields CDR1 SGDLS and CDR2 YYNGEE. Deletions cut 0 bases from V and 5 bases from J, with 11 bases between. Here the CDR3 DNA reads TGTGCCAGCAGCGTAGATCAGGGTTGGACTGAAGCTTTCTTT. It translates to CASSVDQGWTEAFF. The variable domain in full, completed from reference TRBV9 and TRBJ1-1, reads DSGVTQTPKHLITATGQRVTLRCSPRSGDLSVYWYQQSLDQGLQFLIQYYNGEERAKGNILERFSAQQFPDLHSELNLSSLELGDSALYFCASSVDQGWTEAFFGQGTRLTVV.

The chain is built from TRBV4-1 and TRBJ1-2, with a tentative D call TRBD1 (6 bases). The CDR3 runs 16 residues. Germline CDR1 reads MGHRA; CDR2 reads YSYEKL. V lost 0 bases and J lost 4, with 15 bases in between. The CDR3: CASSQERQDLRYGYTF. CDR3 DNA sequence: TGCGCCAGCAGCCAAGAGAGACAGGACCTCCGCTATGGCTACACCTTC.

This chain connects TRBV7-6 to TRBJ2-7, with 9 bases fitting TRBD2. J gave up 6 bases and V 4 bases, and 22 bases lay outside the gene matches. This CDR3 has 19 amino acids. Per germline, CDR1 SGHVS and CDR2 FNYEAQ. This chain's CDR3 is CASSSEPGTSLSGYLEQYF. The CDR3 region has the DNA TGTGCCAGCAGCTCCGAGCCCGGGACTAGCCTCTCCGGGTATCTCGAGCAGTACTTC.

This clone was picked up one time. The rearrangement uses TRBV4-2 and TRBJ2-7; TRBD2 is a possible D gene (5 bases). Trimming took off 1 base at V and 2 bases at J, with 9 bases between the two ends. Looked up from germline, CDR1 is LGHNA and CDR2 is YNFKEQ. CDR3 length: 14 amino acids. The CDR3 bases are TGTGCCAGCAGCCAAGCCGGGGATACCTACGAGCAGTACTTC. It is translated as CASSQAGDTYEQYF.

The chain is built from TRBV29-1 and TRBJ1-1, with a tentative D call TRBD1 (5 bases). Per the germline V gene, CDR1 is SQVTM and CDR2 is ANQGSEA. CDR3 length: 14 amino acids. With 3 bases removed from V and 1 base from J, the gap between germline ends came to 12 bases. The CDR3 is CSVDSGTRNTEAFF. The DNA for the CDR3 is TGCAGCGTTGATTCGGGGACCCGGAACACTGAAGCTTTCTTT.

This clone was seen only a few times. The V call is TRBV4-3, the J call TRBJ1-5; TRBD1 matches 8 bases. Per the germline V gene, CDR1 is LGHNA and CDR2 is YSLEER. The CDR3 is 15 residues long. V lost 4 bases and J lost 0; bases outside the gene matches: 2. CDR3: CASSRDRYSNQPQHF. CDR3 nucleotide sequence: TGCGCCAGCAGCCGGGACAGGTATAGCAATCAGCCCCAGCATTTT.

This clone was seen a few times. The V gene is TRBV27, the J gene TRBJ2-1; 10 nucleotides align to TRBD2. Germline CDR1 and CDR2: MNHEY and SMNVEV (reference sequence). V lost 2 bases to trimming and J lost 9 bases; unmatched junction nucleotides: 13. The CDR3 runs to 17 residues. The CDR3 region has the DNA TGTGCCAGCAGTTTAAGGGTAGCTAGCGGGAGACATCTTGAGCAGTTCTTC. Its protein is CASSLRVASGRHLEQFF.

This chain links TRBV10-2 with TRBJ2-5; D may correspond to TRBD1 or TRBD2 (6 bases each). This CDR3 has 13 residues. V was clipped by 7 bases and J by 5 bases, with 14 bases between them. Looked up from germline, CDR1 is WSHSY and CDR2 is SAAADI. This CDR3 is CASTGGGLETQYF. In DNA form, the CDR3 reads TGCGCCAGCACCGGAGGGGGGTTGGAGACCCAGTACTTC.

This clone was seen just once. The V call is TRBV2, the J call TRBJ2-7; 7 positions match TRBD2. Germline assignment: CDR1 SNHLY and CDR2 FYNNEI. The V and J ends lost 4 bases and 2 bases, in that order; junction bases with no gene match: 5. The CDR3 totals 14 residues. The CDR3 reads CASSVPREPYEQYF. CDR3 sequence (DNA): TGTGCCAGCAGTGTTCCGCGGGAGCCCTACGAGCAGTACTTC. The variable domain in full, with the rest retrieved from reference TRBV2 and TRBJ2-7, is EPEVTQTPSHQVTQMGQEVILRCVPISNHLYFYWYRQILGQKVEFLVSFYNNEISEKSEIFDDQFSVERPDGSNFTLKIRSTKLEDSAMYFCASSVPREPYEQYFGPGTRLTVT.

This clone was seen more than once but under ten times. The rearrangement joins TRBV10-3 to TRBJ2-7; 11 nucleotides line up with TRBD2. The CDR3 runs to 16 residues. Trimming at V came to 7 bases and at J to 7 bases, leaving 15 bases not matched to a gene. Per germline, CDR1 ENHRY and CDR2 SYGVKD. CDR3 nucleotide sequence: TGTGCCATCACCCCGGGACTAGCGGAGAGGGGAAGAGAGCAGTACTTC. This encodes CAITPGLAERGREQYF.

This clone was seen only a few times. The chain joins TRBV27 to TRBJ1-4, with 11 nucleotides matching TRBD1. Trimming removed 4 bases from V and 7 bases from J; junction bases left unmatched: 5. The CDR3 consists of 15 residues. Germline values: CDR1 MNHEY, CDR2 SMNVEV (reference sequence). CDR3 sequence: CASSWTGTGGEKLFF. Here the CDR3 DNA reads TGTGCCAGCAGTTGGACCGGGACAGGGGGTGAAAAACTGTTTTTT.

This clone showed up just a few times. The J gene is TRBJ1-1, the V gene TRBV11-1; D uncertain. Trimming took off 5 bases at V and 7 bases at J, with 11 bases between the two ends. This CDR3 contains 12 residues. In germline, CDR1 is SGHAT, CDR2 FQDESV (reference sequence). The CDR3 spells CASSPIDYEAFF. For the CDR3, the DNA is TGTGCCAGCAGCCCAATTGACTATGAAGCTTTCTTT.

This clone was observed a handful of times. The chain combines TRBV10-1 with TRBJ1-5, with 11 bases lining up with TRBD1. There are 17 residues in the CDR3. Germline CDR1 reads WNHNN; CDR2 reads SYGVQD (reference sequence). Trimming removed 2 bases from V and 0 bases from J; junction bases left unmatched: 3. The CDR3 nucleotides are TGCGCCAGCAGTGAGGGGACAGGGGGTCTTAGCAATCAGCCCCAGCATTTT. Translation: CASSEGTGGLSNQPQHF.

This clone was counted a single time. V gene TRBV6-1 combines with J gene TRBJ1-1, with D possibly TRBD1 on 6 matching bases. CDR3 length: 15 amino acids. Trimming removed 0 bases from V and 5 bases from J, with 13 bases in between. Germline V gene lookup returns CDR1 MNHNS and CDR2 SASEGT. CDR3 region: CASSEARGGRTEAFF. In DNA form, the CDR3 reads TGTGCCAGCAGTGAAGCGCGTGGGGGCCGGACTGAAGCTTTCTTT.

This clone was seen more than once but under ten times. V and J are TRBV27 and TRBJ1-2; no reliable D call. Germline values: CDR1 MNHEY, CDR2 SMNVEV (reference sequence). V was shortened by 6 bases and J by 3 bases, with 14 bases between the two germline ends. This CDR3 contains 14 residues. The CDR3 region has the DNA TGTGCCAGCAGCTTAAGAGGGCAGCACTATGGCTACACCTTC. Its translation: CASSLRGQHYGYTF.

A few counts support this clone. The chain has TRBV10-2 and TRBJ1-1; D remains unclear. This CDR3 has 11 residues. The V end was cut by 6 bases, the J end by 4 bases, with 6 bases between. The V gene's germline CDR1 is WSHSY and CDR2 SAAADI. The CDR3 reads CASSDLTEAFF. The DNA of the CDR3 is TGCGCCAGCAGCGACCTCACTGAAGCTTTCTTT.

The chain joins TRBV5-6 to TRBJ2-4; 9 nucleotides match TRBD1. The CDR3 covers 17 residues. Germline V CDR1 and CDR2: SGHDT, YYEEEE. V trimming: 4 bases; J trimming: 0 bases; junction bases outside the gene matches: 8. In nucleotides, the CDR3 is TGTGCCAGCAGCCGAGCCGGGACAGGGCTAGCCAAAAACATTCAGTACTTC. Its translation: CASSRAGTGLAKNIQYF.